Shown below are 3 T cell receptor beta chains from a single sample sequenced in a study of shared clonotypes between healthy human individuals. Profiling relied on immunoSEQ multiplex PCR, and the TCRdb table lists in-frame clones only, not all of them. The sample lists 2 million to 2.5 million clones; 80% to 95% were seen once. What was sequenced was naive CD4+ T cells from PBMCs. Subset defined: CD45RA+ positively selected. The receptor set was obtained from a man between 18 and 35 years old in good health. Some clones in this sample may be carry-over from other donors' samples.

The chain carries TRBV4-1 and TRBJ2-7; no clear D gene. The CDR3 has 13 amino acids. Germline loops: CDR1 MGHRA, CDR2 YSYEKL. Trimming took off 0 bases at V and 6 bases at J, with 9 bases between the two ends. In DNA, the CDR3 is TGCGCCAGCAGCCAAGATCTGAGTACCGAGCAGTACTTC. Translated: CASSQDLSTEQYF.

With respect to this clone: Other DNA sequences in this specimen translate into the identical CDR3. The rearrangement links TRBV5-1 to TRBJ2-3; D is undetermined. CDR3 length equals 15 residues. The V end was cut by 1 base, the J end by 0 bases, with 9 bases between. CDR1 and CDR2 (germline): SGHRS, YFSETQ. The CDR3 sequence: CASSLTVSSTDTQYF. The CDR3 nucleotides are TGCGCCAGCAGCTTGACAGTTTCTAGCACAGATACGCAGTATTTT.

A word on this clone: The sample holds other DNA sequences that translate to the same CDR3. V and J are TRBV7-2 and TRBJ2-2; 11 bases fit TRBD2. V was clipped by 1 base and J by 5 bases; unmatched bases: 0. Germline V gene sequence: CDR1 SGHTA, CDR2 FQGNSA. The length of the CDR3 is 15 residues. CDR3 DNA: TGTGCCAGCAGCTTAGGACTAGCGGGGACCGGGGAGCTGTTTTTT. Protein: CASSLGLAGTGELFF.